The 28 T cell receptor beta chains given below trace back to one sample, sequenced in a study of T cell responses to AZD1222 COVID-19 vaccine. TCRdb's table, derived via immunoSEQ multiplex PCR, lists solely in-frame clones and lacks some. The sample holds fewer than 200,000 clones, more than 90% seen once. The sequencing here drew on peripheral blood, taken on day 0 of AZD1222 vaccination. The receptor source for this set is an adult in good health.

This chain joins TRBV21-1 and TRBJ1-5; the table gives TRBD1 as D, unverified against the DNA. TRBV21-1 is a pseudogene segment. CDR3 size: 16 residues. CDR3 in amino acids: CASSKNTLSGHQPQHF. In nucleotides, the CDR3 is TGTGCCAGCAGCAAAAACACACTCTCAGGGCATCAGCCCCAGCATTTT.

The chain carries TRBV11-3 and TRBJ2-2, with no clear D. The CDR3 contains 17 residues. V was shortened by 5 bases and J by 6 bases, with 22 bases between the two germline ends. Germline values: CDR1 SGHNT, CDR2 YENEEA. CDR3 sequence (DNA): TGTGCCAGCAGCCCCCGGTCAGCTTCCCAGAGAGCCGGGGAGCTGTTTTTT. Protein product: CASSPRSASQRAGELFF. Supplemented by reference TRBV11-3 and TRBJ2-2, the full variable domain reads EAGVVQSPRYKIIEKKQPVAFWCNPISGHNTLYWYLQNLGQGPELLIRYENEEAVDDSQLPKDRFSAERLKGVDSTLKIQPAELGDSAVYLCASSPRSASQRAGELFFGEGSRLTVL.

The chain combines TRBV6-5 with TRBJ1-1; D is ambiguous. V lost 0 bases and J lost 11, with 13 bases in between. CDR1 and CDR2 (germline): MNHEY, SVGAGI. The CDR3 runs 13 residues. In nucleotides, the CDR3 is TGTGCCAGCAGTTACTCGCCAGACGGTAGGGCTTTCTTT. This encodes CASSYSPDGRAFF.

This clone came up a few times. The V gene is TRBV6-5, the J gene TRBJ1-2; TRBD1 matches 8 bases. The V gene end was trimmed by 2 bases and the J gene end by 5 bases; junction bases not matched to a gene: 7. CDR1 MNHEY and CDR2 SVGAGI come from the germline V gene. The CDR3 sequence is 15 residues long. The CDR3 here is CASSYRQGTGYGYTF. CDR3 sequence (DNA): TGTGCCAGCAGTTACCGACAGGGGACGGGGTATGGCTACACCTTC.

The rearrangement joins TRBV9 to TRBJ1-5; D not resolved. The CDR3 runs to 14 residues. Per the germline V gene, CDR1 is SGDLS and CDR2 is YYNGEE. V was trimmed by 6 bases and J by 5 bases, leaving 15 bases between them. CDR3 in DNA: TGTGCCAGCAAAGAGTCAGAGAGGGATCAGCCCCAGCATTTT. This gives the protein CASKESERDQPQHF.

The chain employs TRBV7-3 and TRBJ2-7, with D tentatively TRBD1 (5 bases). This CDR3 is built from 13 residues. Trimming pared 5 bases from V and 1 base from J, leaving 9 bases between. The germline V gene has CDR1 SGHTA and CDR2 FQGTGA. The CDR3 sequence is CASSTQGSYEQYF. CDR3 nucleotide sequence: TGTGCCAGCAGCACCCAGGGTTCCTACGAGCAGTACTTC.

The chain employs TRBV7-6 and TRBJ2-2; 13 nucleotides agree with TRBD2. This CDR3 has 18 amino acids. Losses at the gene ends were 5 bases for V and 2 bases for J; bases not matched to a gene: 8. CDR1 SGHVS and CDR2 FNYEAQ come from the germline V gene. CDR3: CASSLSPGLAGNTGELFF. CDR3 in DNA: TGTGCCAGCAGCCTGTCCCCGGGACTAGCGGGAAACACCGGGGAGCTGTTTTTT.

This chain uses TRBV18 with TRBJ2-3, with a tentative D call TRBD1 (6 bases). Germline V gives CDR1 KGHSH, CDR2 LQKENI. Trimming pared 1 base from V and 3 bases from J, leaving 14 bases between. The CDR3 is made up of 16 amino acids. CDR3 region: CASSPLKQGGTDTQYF. The CDR3 DNA is TGTGCCAGCTCACCACTTAAACAGGGCGGGACAGATACGCAGTATTTT. The variable domain in full, with the rest retrieved from reference TRBV18 and TRBJ2-3, is NAGVMQNPRHLVRRRGQEARLRCSPMKGHSHVYWYRQLPEEGLKFMVYLQKENIIDESGMPKERFSAEFPKEGPSILRIQQVVRGDSAAYFCASSPLKQGGTDTQYFGPGTRLTVL.

The chain joins TRBV29-1 to TRBJ1-3; 7 bases line up with TRBD1. The CDR3 is made up of 13 amino acids. With V trimmed by 6 bases and J by 0 bases, 2 bases remained unmatched. CDR1 SQVTM and CDR2 ANQGSEA come from the germline V gene. CDR3 amino acids: CSVTGSSGNTIYF. CDR3 in DNA: TGCAGCGTGACAGGGTCCTCTGGAAACACCATATATTTT.

The V call is TRBV7-2, the J call TRBJ1-1, with D unresolved. Germline assignment: CDR1 SGHTA and CDR2 FQGNSA. CDR3 length: 12 residues. V lost 2 bases and J 6 bases, leaving 7 bases between the germline ends. The CDR3 region is CASSLFIPEAFF. The DNA of the CDR3 is TGTGCCAGCAGCTTATTCATCCCTGAAGCTTTCTTT.

The V and J genes are TRBV6-5 and TRBJ2-3, with D possibly matching TRBD1 (5 bases). In germline, CDR1 is MNHEY, CDR2 SVGAGI. V was clipped by 6 bases and J by 6 bases, with 13 bases between them. CDR3 length: 13 residues. The CDR3 bases are TGTGCCAGCAGCCACTTCCAGGGCGATACGCAGTATTTT. Translation gives CASSHFQGDTQYF.

This clone was recorded once. This sequence joins TRBV30 and TRBJ1-6; 7 bases are a match to TRBD1. This CDR3 is built from 14 residues. Germline V gene data show CDR1 as GTSNPN and CDR2 as SVGIG (reference sequence). The V segment lost 4 bases and the J segment 5 bases; nucleotides outside the gene matches: 5. CDR3 protein: CAWNPGQNNSPLHF. In DNA form, the CDR3 reads TGTGCCTGGAACCCGGGACAGAATAATTCACCCCTCCACTTT.

About this clone: Germline is not matched at one junction end, which may reflect a read error. The CDR3 reads CASCTPGPPSDEQYF. CDR3 in DNA: TGTGCCAGCTGTACTCCGGGACCACCCTCCGACGAGCAGTACTTC. The chain has TRBV28 and TRBJ2-7; D is tentatively TRBD1 or TRBD2 (5 bases each). The CDR3 has 15 amino acids. Germline V CDR1 and CDR2: MDHEN, SYDVKM.

This clone was detected once. The chain carries TRBV5-1 and TRBJ2-1; 8 nucleotides line up with TRBD1. The V gene end was trimmed by 4 bases and the J gene end by 6 bases; junction bases not matched to a gene: 6. CDR1 SGHRS and CDR2 YFSETQ come from the germline V gene. The CDR3 is 14 amino acids. The CDR3 DNA reads as TGCGCCAGCAGCCCTGGACAGGGTCCCAATGAGCAGTTCTTC. Translated, it gives CASSPGQGPNEQFF.

The chain uses TRBV29-1 and TRBJ2-1; possibly TRBD2 for D (5 bases). Trimming removed 5 bases at V and 0 bases at J, with 8 bases between. Germline-derived CDR1 and CDR2 are SQVTM and ANQGSEA. CDR3 length equals 13 residues. CDR3 amino acids: CSVSGSSYNEQFF. The DNA of the CDR3 is TGCAGCGTTAGCGGAAGCTCCTACAATGAGCAGTTCTTC.

The V call is TRBV7-2, the J call TRBJ2-3, with 7 bases that match TRBD2. Germline CDR1 SGHTA, CDR2 FQGNSA. The CDR3 has 17 residues. J gave up 0 bases and V 0 bases, and 6 bases lay outside the gene matches. For the CDR3, the DNA is TGTGCCAGCAGCTTAGCAAGCGGGACGACTAGCACAGATACGCAGTATTTT. This sequence encodes CASSLASGTTSTDTQYF.

This clone was seen a handful of times. The chain is built from TRBV19 and TRBJ2-7; possible D gene TRBD2, 6 bases. V was pared by 6 bases and J by 7 bases, with 25 bases between. The CDR3 consists of 16 residues. In germline, CDR1 is LNHDA, CDR2 SQIVND (reference sequence). The CDR3 reads CASSKGGAGISQEQYF. CDR3 bases: TGTGCCAGTAGCAAGGGCGGGGCAGGGATATCTCAGGAGCAGTACTTC.

V is TRBV6-1 and J is TRBJ1-5; 9 nucleotides agree with TRBD1. Trimming cost V 3 bases and J 0 bases; bases outside gene matches: 9. The CDR3 covers 18 residues. Germline assignment: CDR1 MNHNS and CDR2 SASEGT. CDR3 residues: CASSDRPLGQGSNQPQHF. CDR3 DNA: TGTGCCAGCAGTGATAGGCCCCTGGGACAGGGTAGCAATCAGCCCCAGCATTTT.

The chain has TRBV19 and TRBJ2-7; the match to TRBD2 covers 9 bases. The CDR3 covers 15 residues. CDR1 LNHDA and CDR2 SQIVND come from the germline V gene (reference sequence). The V gene end was trimmed by 0 bases and the J gene end by 3 bases; junction bases not matched to a gene: 3. Written as DNA, the CDR3 is TGTGCCAGTAGTATAGAGGAGCGGGAGGACTACGAGCAGTACTTC. It encodes CASSIEEREDYEQYF.

The gene calls are TRBV18 and TRBJ2-1; D is unclear. V gave up 3 bases and J gave up 8 bases, with 11 bases separating them. Germline lookup yields CDR1 KGHSH and CDR2 LQKENI. CDR3 length equals 13 residues. The CDR3: CASSPPSRDEQFF. CDR3 nucleotide sequence: TGTGCCAGCTCACCTCCGTCTCGAGATGAGCAGTTCTTC.

In its sample, this clone was seen once. The V gene is TRBV2, the J gene TRBJ1-1; tentative D call: TRBD1 (5 bases). This CDR3 has 15 residues. V lost 5 bases, J lost 3 bases, and 16 bases lay in between. Germline CDR1 SNHLY, CDR2 FYNNEI. The CDR3 protein is CASSRRGGPYTEAFF. CDR3 nucleotides: TGTGCCAGCAGTCGAAGGGGAGGGCCCTACACTGAAGCTTTCTTT.

V is TRBV7-9 and J is TRBJ2-1, with 14 bases identical to TRBD2. CDR1 is SEHNR, CDR2 FQNEAQ, per germline (reference sequence). Trimming cost V 5 bases and J 8 bases; bases outside gene matches: 8. The CDR3 is made up of 16 amino acids. CDR3 amino acids: CASSPRLAGGPDEQFF. CDR3 coding DNA: TGTGCCAGCAGCCCCCGACTAGCGGGAGGGCCCGATGAGCAGTTCTTC. Combining the CDR3 with reference TRBV7-9 and TRBJ2-1 gives the whole variable domain DTGVSQNPRHKITKRGQNVTFRCDPISEHNRLYWYRQTLGQGPEFLTYFQNEAQLEKSRLLSDRFSAERPKGSFSTLEIQRTEQGDSAMYLCASSPRLAGGPDEQFFGPGTRLTVL.

The V gene is TRBV2, the J gene TRBJ1-2; 9 nucleotides agree with TRBD1. This CDR3 has 14 amino acids. V was pared by 6 bases and J by 2 bases, with 4 bases of the junction left unmatched. Germline CDR1 is SNHLY and CDR2 is FYNNEI. CDR3 residues: CASSPDRGNYGYTF. As DNA, the CDR3 is TGTGCCAGCAGCCCGGACAGGGGAAACTATGGCTACACCTTC.

This clone has only a few counts. The CDR3 DNA sequence: TGTGCCACCAGCAGCGAAAAGGGGGGGCAGCCCCAGCATTTT. This codes for CATSSEKGGQPQHF. The chain employs TRBV15 and TRBJ1-5, with D maybe TRBD1 (6 bases). The germline gives CDR1 LNHNV, CDR2 YYDKDF (reference sequence). The CDR3 runs 14 residues. The V gene lost 3 bases and the J gene lost 7 bases, with 13 bases spanning the gap.

The rearrangement uses TRBV19 and TRBJ1-3; D remains ambiguous. V gave up 0 bases and J gave up 0 bases, with 0 bases separating them. Germline assignment: CDR1 LNHDA and CDR2 SQIVND (reference sequence). The CDR3 has 13 amino acids. The CDR3 loop reads CASSIDSGNTIYF. The CDR3 DNA reads TGTGCCAGTAGTATAGACTCTGGAAACACCATATATTTT.

The rearrangement joins TRBV30 to TRBJ1-2; tentative D call: TRBD1 (5 bases). Trimming cost V 3 bases and J 4 bases, with 15 bases left between them. CDR1 is GTSNPN, CDR2 SVGIG, per germline (reference sequence). The CDR3 extends over 14 amino acids. The CDR3 loop reads CAWSAQGEGYGYTF. The CDR3 nucleotides are TGTGCCTGGAGCGCGCAGGGTGAAGGCTATGGCTACACCTTC.

The J gene is TRBJ1-3, the V gene TRBV19, with D tentatively TRBD1 (6 bases). Germline lookup yields CDR1 LNHDA and CDR2 SQIVND (reference sequence). Trimming left V 5 bases short and J 0 bases short, with 17 bases between. This CDR3 region has 17 residues. As DNA, the CDR3 is TGTGCCAGTAGTCCCGTACAGGGTGCCAGCTCTGGAAACACCATATATTTT. It translates to CASSPVQGASSGNTIYF.

V and J are TRBV25-1 and TRBJ1-2, with D tentatively TRBD1 (5 bases). CDR3 length equals 12 residues. With 10 bases removed from V and 1 base from J, the gap between germline ends came to 10 bases. Germline values: CDR1 MGHDK, CDR2 SYGVNS. The CDR3 protein is CATEGVNYGYTF. The CDR3 DNA reads as TGTGCCACCGAAGGGGTTAACTATGGCTACACCTTC.